Listed here is a single T cell receptor (beta chain). Its antigen remains unknown. This sample is drawn from a study of cytomegalovirus exposure and HLA in healthy donors. Study background: The platform used for the 120 validation repertoires matched that of the approximately 670 first-cohort repertoires, a later analysis reported.

Study conclusions and caveats: Cytomegalovirus-associated TCR beta chains were listed, numbering some 170.

Using immunoSEQ multiplex PCR, the repertoire was profiled, and TCRdb retains in-frame clones only, with some absent. Among 90,000 to 110,000 clones, 86% were seen once, and the ten largest hold 4% to 4.5%. This clonotype originated in a young woman in good health and CMV-seropositive. The sequenced sample was PBMCs.

CDR3 in amino acids: CASSQRTGVEQYF. The CDR3 nucleotides are TGCGCCAGCAGCCAGAGGACAGGGGTCGAGCAGTACTTC. The chain employs TRBV4-1 and TRBJ2-7; 9 bases map to TRBD1. Germline values: CDR1 MGHRA, CDR2 YSYEKL. The CDR3 is made up of 13 amino acids. The junction had 3 bases not matched to a gene; V was cut back by 3 bases and J by 6 bases.